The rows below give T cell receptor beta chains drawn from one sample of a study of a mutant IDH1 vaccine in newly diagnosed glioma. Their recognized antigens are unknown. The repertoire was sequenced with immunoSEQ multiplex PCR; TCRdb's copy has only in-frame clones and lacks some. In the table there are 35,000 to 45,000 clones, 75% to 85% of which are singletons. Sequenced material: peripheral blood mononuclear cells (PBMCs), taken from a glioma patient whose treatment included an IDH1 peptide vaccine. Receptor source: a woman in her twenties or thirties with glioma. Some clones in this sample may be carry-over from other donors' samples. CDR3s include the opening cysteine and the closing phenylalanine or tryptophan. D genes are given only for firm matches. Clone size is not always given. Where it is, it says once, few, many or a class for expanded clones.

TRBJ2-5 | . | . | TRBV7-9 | CASSGPGASEETQYF | TGTGCCAGCAGCGGCCCCGGGGCCTCCGAAGAGACCCAGTACTTC
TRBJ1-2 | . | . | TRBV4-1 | CASSQDRWTFGGYTF | TGCGCCAGCAGCCAAGATAGGTGGACCTTTGGTGGCTACACCTTC
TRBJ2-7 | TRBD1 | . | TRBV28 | CASSKGWTGFEQYF | TGTGCCAGCAGTAAGGGGTGGACAGGGTTTGAGCAGTACTTC
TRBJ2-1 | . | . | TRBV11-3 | CASSLAGDNYNEQFF | TGTGCCAGCAGCTTAGCGGGGGACAACTACAATGAGCAGTTCTTC
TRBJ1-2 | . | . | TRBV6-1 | CASTRSGVDGYTF | TGTGCCAGCACCCGGTCAGGGGTGGATGGCTACACCTTC
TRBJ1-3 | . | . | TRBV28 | CASSPPGPSGNTIYF | TGTGCCAGCAGTCCGCCGGGGCCATCTGGAAACACCATATATTTT
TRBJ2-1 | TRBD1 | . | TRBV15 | CATSRLQGGHNEQFF | TGTGCCACCAGCAGGCTACAGGGGGGTCACAATGAGCAGTTCTTC
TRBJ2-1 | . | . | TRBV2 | CARGASGQLRAREQFF | TGTGCCAGGGGGGCTAGCGGCCAACTAAGGGCTCGTGAGCAGTTCTTC
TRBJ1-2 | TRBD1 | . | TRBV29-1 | CSVVWDRDGYTF | TGCAGCGTTGTATGGGACAGGGATGGCTACACCTTC
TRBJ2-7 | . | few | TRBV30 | CAWSGGPGLYSYEQYF | TGTGCCTGGAGTGGGGGGCCGGGACTGTACTCCTACGAGCAGTACTTC
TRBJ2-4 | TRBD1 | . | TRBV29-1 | CSVAGDRDNIQYF | TGCAGCGTGGCGGGGGACAGGGATAACATTCAGTACTTC
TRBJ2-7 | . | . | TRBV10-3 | CAITGNRNEQYF | TGTGCCATCACAGGGAATCGGAACGAGCAGTACTTC
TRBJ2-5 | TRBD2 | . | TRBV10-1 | CASSPGGDSGSRETQYF | TGCGCCAGCAGCCCGGGGGGAGATAGCGGGAGCAGAGAGACCCAGTACTTC
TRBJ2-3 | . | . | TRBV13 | CASSLPPGHPNTDTQYF | TGTGCCAGCAGCTTACCGCCGGGACACCCAAACACAGATACGCAGTATTTT
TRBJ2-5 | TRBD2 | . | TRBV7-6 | CASSPLTVGLPNPQWETQYF | TGTGCCAGCAGCCCGCTGACGGTGGGACTACCCAACCCTCAGTGGGAGACCCAGTACTTC
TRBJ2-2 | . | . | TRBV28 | CASSLRTKGTGELFF | TGTGCCAGCAGTTTAAGGACAAAAGGCACCGGGGAGCTGTTTTTT
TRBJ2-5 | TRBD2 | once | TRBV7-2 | CASSKRRGGETQYF | TGTGCCAGCAGCAAACGGAGGGGAGGGGAGACCCAGTACTTC
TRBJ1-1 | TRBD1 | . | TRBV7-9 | CASSLGQGNTEAFF | TGTGCCAGCAGCTTGGGACAGGGGAACACTGAAGCTTTCTTT
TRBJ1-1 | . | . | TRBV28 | CASSVAVTNTEAFF | TGTGCCAGCAGTGTCGCAGTTACGAACACTGAAGCTTTCTTT
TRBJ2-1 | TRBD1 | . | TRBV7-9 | CASSLTGQGAYNEQFF | TGTGCCAGCAGCTTAACTGGACAGGGGGCGTACAATGAGCAGTTCTTC
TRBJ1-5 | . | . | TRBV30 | CAWSYRDIWGNQPQHF | TGTGCCTGGAGTTACCGGGACATTTGGGGCAATCAGCCCCAGCATTTT
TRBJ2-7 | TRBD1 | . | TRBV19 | CASKYRTGSTYEQYF | TGTGCCAGTAAATACAGGACAGGGTCTACCTACGAGCAGTACTTC